This T cell receptor (beta chain) emerged from a study of T cell repertoires in ileal Crohn's disease. Across the study: Surgery for a complication: stricturing in 61%, penetrating in about 40%. About half of patients got postoperative therapy: around ten thiopurines, around 19 anti-TNF.

Study-level points and caveats: Compared with CD4 T cells, sorted CD8 cells carried more expanded clones.

Germline trimming cut 10 bases from V and 0 bases from J; bases unmatched to any gene: 7. The CDR3 runs to 16 residues. In germline, CDR1 is MDHEN, CDR2 SYDVKM. Adults with ileal or ileocolonic Crohn's disease and an indication for resection were eligible. Note on this clone: Its specificity is not known.

Clones were read by immunoSEQ multiplex PCR, and TCRdb kept only the in-frame ones, dropping some. Seen here are approximately 2,300 clones, approximately 96% observed once, and the top ten hold over 1%. Sequenced: ileal tissue. The sequence was collected from an adult with Crohn's disease. The J gene is TRBJ2-6, the V gene TRBV28; TRBD1 matches at 9 bases. The CDR3 spells CATRTGVLSGANVLTF. In nucleotides, the CDR3 is TGTGCCACCCGGACAGGGGTCCTCTCTGGGGCCAACGTCCTGACTTTC.